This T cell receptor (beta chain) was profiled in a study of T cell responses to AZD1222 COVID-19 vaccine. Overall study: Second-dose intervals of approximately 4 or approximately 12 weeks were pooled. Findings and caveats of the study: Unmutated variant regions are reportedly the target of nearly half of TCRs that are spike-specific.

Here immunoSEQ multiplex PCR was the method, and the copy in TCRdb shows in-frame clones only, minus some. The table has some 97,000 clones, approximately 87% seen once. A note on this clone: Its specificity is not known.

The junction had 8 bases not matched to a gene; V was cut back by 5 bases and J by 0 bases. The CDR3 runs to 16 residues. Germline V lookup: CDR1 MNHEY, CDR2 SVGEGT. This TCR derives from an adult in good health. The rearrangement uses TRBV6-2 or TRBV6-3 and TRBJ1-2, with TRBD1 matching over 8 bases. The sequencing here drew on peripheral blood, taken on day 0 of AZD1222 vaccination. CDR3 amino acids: CASSTRTGGANYGYTF. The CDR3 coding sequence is TGTGCCAGCAGTACCCGAACAGGGGGAGCTAACTATGGCTACACCTTC.